Following are 24 T cell receptor beta chains from one sample sequenced in a study of beta chain features in type 1 diabetes. As every portion of the isolated RNA was reverse transcribed, the sequencing read expressed TCRB transcripts. The table came from immunoSEQ multiplex PCR; TCRdb's copy has only in-frame clones and leaves some out. The table has about 270,000 clones, roughly an eighth seen once. Sequenced: naive CD4+ T cells from blood. These receptors all stem from a woman aged 40 to 55 in good health.

This clone was counted between two and nine times. The chain combines TRBV9 with TRBJ1-2, with 7 bases matching TRBD1. The CDR3 is made up of 17 amino acids. CDR1 and CDR2 (germline): SGDLS, YYNGEE. V gave up 0 bases and J gave up 3 bases; unmatched junction bases: 11. CDR3 protein: CASSVVGQVVGDYGYTF. The CDR3 bases are TGTGCCAGCAGCGTAGTTGGACAGGTGGTCGGGGACTATGGCTACACCTTC.

This clone was detected only a few times. The chain uses TRBV5-5 and TRBJ1-2; 7 nucleotides match TRBD1. With V trimmed by 1 base and J by 3 bases, 0 bases remained unmatched. The CDR3 sequence is 13 residues long. Germline-derived CDR1 and CDR2 are SGHKS and YYEKEE (reference sequence). The CDR3 here is CASSLTGDYGYTF. The DNA for the CDR3 is TGTGCCAGCAGCTTGACAGGGGACTATGGCTACACCTTC.

This clone was seen more than once but under ten times. V usage is TRBV5-4 and J usage is TRBJ2-7, with TRBD1 identical over 10 bases. This CDR3 contains 15 residues. V shed 2 bases, J shed 2 bases, and the junction held 4 bases outside the gene matches. The germline gives CDR1 SGHNT, CDR2 YYREEE (reference sequence). The DNA for the CDR3 is TGTGCCAGCAGCTTCCCCGGGACAGGGGCCTACGAGCAGTACTTC. Translated, it gives CASSFPGTGAYEQYF.

This clone was seen more than once but under ten times. This chain's CDR3 is CASSLIIGGSEAFF. The CDR3 DNA reads as TGTGCCAGCAGCCTCATTATAGGGGGAAGCGAAGCTTTCTTT. The chain joins TRBV7-9 to TRBJ1-1; D perhaps matches TRBD1 (6 bases). This CDR3 contains 14 residues. V shed 5 bases and J shed 8 bases, with 18 bases lying between them. In germline, CDR1 is SEHNR, CDR2 FQNEAQ (reference sequence).

A few counts support this clone. The CDR3 nucleotides are TGCGCCAGCAGTCAGGGGGCGGACACCGGGGAGCTGTTTTTT. Its translation is CASSQGADTGELFF. The rearrangement joins TRBV10-2 to TRBJ2-2; 8 bases agree with TRBD1. After removal of 5 bases from V and 3 bases from J, the junction contained 2 bases not matched to a gene. This CDR3 is built from 14 residues. The germline V gene encodes CDR1 WSHSY and CDR2 SAAADI.

This chain links TRBV4-1 with TRBJ2-5, with D perhaps TRBD1 (6 bases). Trimming took 3 bases from V and 4 from J, leaving 21 bases between them. CDR1 and CDR2 (germline): MGHRA, YSYEKL. This CDR3 is 17 amino acids long. The CDR3 protein is CASSHIPSGVLRETQYF. CDR3 nucleotide sequence: TGCGCCAGCAGCCACATTCCTTCAGGGGTCCTACGAGAGACCCAGTACTTC.

This chain uses TRBV7-2 with TRBJ2-5, with 9 nucleotides matching TRBD2. The ends lost 0 bases at V and 5 bases at J; junction bases unmatched: 7. Germline V gives CDR1 SGHTA, CDR2 FQGNSA. The CDR3 sequence is 16 residues long. The DNA of the CDR3 is TGTGCCAGCAGCTTAGCGCGAGCGGGGGGCGGGGAGACCCAGTACTTC. It encodes CASSLARAGGGETQYF.

This clone has only a few counts. The CDR3 sequence: CASSPGWQGNSPLHF. The CDR3 bases are TGTGCCAGCAGTCCCGGTTGGCAGGGTAATTCACCCCTCCACTTT. The rearrangement uses TRBV28 and TRBJ1-6, with TRBD1 as a possible D gene (5 bases). This CDR3 comprises 15 residues. Germline assignment: CDR1 MDHEN and CDR2 SYDVKM. The V gene lost 5 bases and the J gene lost 6 bases, with 14 bases spanning the gap.

The table lists this clone with a few counts. The chain's CDR3 is CASMTGGKDEQYF. CDR3 nucleotide sequence: TGTGCCAGCATGACGGGGGGAAAGGACGAGCAGTACTTC. This chain joins TRBV28 and TRBJ2-7; 7 bases map to TRBD2. With V trimmed by 7 bases and J by 5 bases, 8 bases remained unmatched. This CDR3 is 13 amino acids long. Germline V gives CDR1 MDHEN, CDR2 SYDVKM. The full variable domain, rest sourced from reference TRBV28 and TRBJ2-7, is DVKVTQSSRYLVKRTGEKVFLECVQDMDHENMFWYRQDPGLGLRLIYFSYDVKMKEKGDIPEGYSVSREKKERFSLILESASTNQTSMYLCASMTGGKDEQYFGPGTRLTVT.

This clone was seen a few times. The chain couples TRBV6-5 to TRBJ2-5; D is possibly TRBD2 (6 bases). Germline CDR1 is MNHEY and CDR2 is SVGAGI. Deletions cut 2 bases from V and 3 bases from J, with 16 bases between. This CDR3 spans 16 amino acids. CDR3 DNA sequence: TGTGCCAGCAGTTACAATGGAGGGGTAGTGGAAGAGACCCAGTACTTC. It is translated as CASSYNGGVVEETQYF.

The chain links TRBV5-5 to TRBJ1-3, with D possibly being TRBD1 (6 bases). This CDR3 has 14 residues. The germline CDR1 and CDR2 sequences are SGHKS and YYEKEE (reference sequence). The V gene lost 2 bases and the J gene lost 2 bases, with 8 bases spanning the gap. In DNA, the CDR3 is TGTGCCAGCAGCTTTACAGGGACTGGAAACACCATATATTTT. This codes for CASSFTGTGNTIYF.

This clone was detected many times. The chain joins TRBV13 to TRBJ2-5, with TRBD1 identical over 8 bases. The CDR3 is 14 amino acids. Germline CDR1 PRHDT, CDR2 FYEKMQ (reference sequence). The J segment lost 5 bases and the V segment lost 0 bases, leaving 2 bases of the junction unmatched. The CDR3 here is CASSLGTGGETQYF. Here the CDR3 DNA reads TGTGCCAGCAGCTTAGGAACAGGGGGGGAGACCCAGTACTTC.

The V gene is TRBV19, the J gene TRBJ2-7; 8 nucleotides line up with TRBD1. The germline CDR1 and CDR2 sequences are LNHDA and SQIVND (reference sequence). V lost 3 bases to trimming and J lost 0 bases; unmatched junction nucleotides: 4. This CDR3 is 15 amino acids long. The CDR3: CASSMRTGSSYEQYF. The CDR3 DNA is TGTGCCAGTAGTATGCGGACAGGGAGCTCCTACGAGCAGTACTTC.

A few counts support this clone. This sequence joins TRBV28 and TRBJ2-7, with 9 bases fitting TRBD2. There are 14 residues in the CDR3. The V and J ends lost 6 bases and 2 bases, in that order; junction bases with no gene match: 5. Germline lookup yields CDR1 MDHEN and CDR2 SYDVKM. The CDR3 loop reads CASRAGLATYEQYF. The CDR3 DNA reads TGTGCCAGCAGAGCGGGACTAGCAACCTACGAGCAGTACTTC.

This sequence joins TRBV5-4 and TRBJ2-7; D possibly corresponds to TRBD2 (5 bases). The V gene's germline CDR1 is SGHNT and CDR2 YYREEE (reference sequence). Trimming pared 4 bases from V and 5 bases from J, leaving 13 bases between. The CDR3 totals 13 residues. The CDR3 sequence: CASSRGIKHEQYF. DNA of the CDR3: TGTGCCAGCAGCCGAGGGATAAAGCACGAGCAGTACTTC.

The J gene is TRBJ2-1, the V gene TRBV6-1, with D maybe TRBD2 (5 bases). Germline assignment: CDR1 MNHNS and CDR2 SASEGT. The CDR3 covers 14 residues. Trimming removed 6 bases at V and 9 bases at J, with 18 bases between. The CDR3 DNA follows: TGTGCCAGCAGGCCCCTCGAACTAGTCGGTGAGCAGTTCTTC. Translation gives CASRPLELVGEQFF.

This chain links TRBV5-4 with TRBJ1-6; perhaps TRBD1 as D (6 bases). V lost 6 bases, J lost 12 bases, and 22 bases lay in between. CDR1 is SGHNT, CDR2 YYREEE, per germline (reference sequence). CDR3 size: 15 residues. The CDR3 loop reads CASTYDMSEGGPLHF. The CDR3 region has the DNA TGTGCCAGCACCTATGACATGAGTGAAGGGGGACCCCTCCACTTT.

There are a few counts of this clone. The rearrangement joins TRBV7-2 to TRBJ1-4, with 7 bases that match TRBD1. The CDR3 covers 15 residues. CDR1 is SGHTA and CDR2 is FQGNSA in the germline V gene. The J segment lost 5 bases and the V segment lost 4 bases, leaving 7 bases of the junction unmatched. CDR3 region: CASSYLGQRNEKLFF. CDR3 coding DNA: TGTGCCAGCAGCTACCTGGGACAGCGAAATGAAAAACTGTTTTTT.

This clone was seen more than once but under ten times. The CDR3 reads CASSWQQGTGELFF. The CDR3 bases are TGCGCCAGCAGCTGGCAACAGGGGACCGGGGAGCTGTTTTTT. The chain uses TRBV5-1 and TRBJ2-2; TRBD1 agrees at 7 bases. The CDR3 has 14 amino acids. CDR1 and CDR2 (germline): SGHRS, YFSETQ. J was trimmed by 5 bases and V by 3 bases; bases with no gene match: 4.

The chain has TRBV6-1 and TRBJ2-5, with D tentatively TRBD1 (6 bases). V was pared by 8 bases and J by 0 bases, with 16 bases between. CDR1 is MNHNS and CDR2 is SASEGT in the germline V gene. The CDR3 runs 15 residues. CDR3 coding DNA: TGTGCCAGCTCGATGGGGGCTCAGTACCAAGAGACCCAGTACTTC. Translated: CASSMGAQYQETQYF.

The chain combines TRBV19 with TRBJ2-1; 8 bases align to TRBD2. The CDR3 totals 15 residues. Germline-derived CDR1 and CDR2 are LNHDA and SQIVND (reference sequence). Trimming cost V 8 bases and J 0 bases; bases outside gene matches: 6. The CDR3: CASRGRGVSYNEQFF. In nucleotides, the CDR3 is TGTGCCAGTCGGGGGCGGGGGGTCTCCTACAATGAGCAGTTCTTC. Complete variable domain (other parts from reference TRBV19 and TRBJ2-1): DGGITQSPKYLFRKEGQNVTLSCEQNLNHDAMYWYRQDPGQGLRLIYYSQIVNDFQKGDIAEGYSVSREKKESFPLTVTSAQKNPTAFYLCASRGRGVSYNEQFFGPGTRLTVL.

This clone was observed a handful of times. The rearrangement links TRBV9 to TRBJ1-1, with TRBD1 as a possible D gene (6 bases). Germline CDR1 SGDLS, CDR2 YYNGEE. The V end lost 5 bases, the J end lost 4 bases, and 15 bases lay between the germline ends. The CDR3 spans 14 residues. CDR3 loop: CASRGPGVGTEAFF. CDR3 coding DNA: TGTGCCAGCAGAGGTCCAGGGGTGGGCACTGAAGCTTTCTTT.

This clone has only a few counts. The V gene is TRBV11-2, the J gene TRBJ2-2; 8 bases fit TRBD2. The germline gives CDR1 SGHAT, CDR2 FQNNGV. CDR3 size: 19 residues. V trimming: 0 bases; J trimming: 2 bases; junction bases outside the gene matches: 11. In DNA form, the CDR3 reads TGTGCCAGCAGCTTAGATGATTCCGGGACTAGGGGAAACACCGGGGAGCTGTTTTTT. This translates into CASSLDDSGTRGNTGELFF.

The chain recombines TRBV29-1 with TRBJ1-1, with 7 bases that match TRBD1. This CDR3 has 12 residues. Losses at the gene ends were 7 bases for V and 0 bases for J; bases not matched to a gene: 2. Germline-derived CDR1 and CDR2 are SQVTM and ANQGSEA. In DNA form, the CDR3 reads TGCAGCGGTGACAGGGTGAACACTGAAGCTTTCTTT. It encodes CSGDRVNTEAFF.